What follows are 28 T cell receptor beta chains derived from one specimen sequenced in a study of blood T cells in healthy people across ages. A sample-barcoded 5' primer and a J-beta primer mix were used in a second PCR of roughly 7 to 11 cycles. TCRdb called the 5' RACE reads again in MiXCR, with one record for every CDR3 protein. The sample has approximately 1.5 million distinct CDR3 sequences, 42% seen once; the top ten hold more than 4%. What was sequenced was blood. The receptors here all came from a woman aged 18-35 years in good health.

The chain is built from TRBV12-5 and TRBJ2-7; 8 bases align to TRBD2. The germline CDR1 and CDR2 sequences are LGHNT and FRNRAP. The CDR3 spans 14 residues. J lost 7 bases, V lost 2 bases, and 7 bases had no gene match. CDR3 in DNA: TGTGCTAGTGGTTTGTCCGGGGGGGCGAATGAGCAGTACTTC. It specifies CASGLSGGANEQYF. Complete variable domain (other parts from reference TRBV12-5 and TRBJ2-7): DARVTQTPRHKVTEMGQEVTMRCQPILGHNTVFWYRQTMMQGLELLAYFRNRAPLDDSGMPKDRFSAEMPDATLATLKIQPSEPRDSAVYFCASGLSGGANEQYFGPGTRLTVT.

The rearrangement joins TRBV20-1 to TRBJ1-5; D ambiguous. The V and J ends lost 0 bases and 4 bases respectively, with 13 bases between them. The CDR3 has 15 amino acids. CDR1 and CDR2 from the germline V gene are DFQATT and SNEGSKA (reference sequence). The CDR3, as DNA: TGCAGTGCTAGAGAAACTACATCAGAGAATCAGCCCCAGCATTTT. Its protein is CSARETTSENQPQHF.

This chain uses TRBV12-3 or TRBV12-4 with TRBJ2-5; D remains unclear. V lost 4 bases, J lost 5 bases, and 8 bases lay in between. The CDR3 has 12 residues. The CDR3 nucleotides are TGTGCCAGCAGTTCAACAGCGGAGACCCAGTACTTC. Translating it yields CASSSTAETQYF.

The V call is TRBV4-1, the J call TRBJ2-7, with 12 bases identical to TRBD2. The J call may be incorrect, as the DNA end agrees better with TRBJ2-5. CDR1 is MGHRA, CDR2 YSYEKL, per germline. The CDR3 totals 13 residues. The DNA for the CDR3 is TGCGCCAGCACTAGCGGGGGGGCAGAGACCCAGTACTTC. Translated: CASTSGGAETQYF.

The chain employs TRBV30 and TRBJ1-5; 11 bases map to TRBD1. V shed 0 bases, J shed 7 bases, and the junction held 11 bases outside the gene matches. The germline CDR1 and CDR2 sequences are GTSNPN and SVGIG (reference sequence). The CDR3 covers 17 residues. For the CDR3, the DNA is TGTGCCTGGAGTGTATCGAAACCGGGACAGGGGGGGCAGCCCCAGCATTTT. It specifies CAWSVSKPGQGGQPQHF. Full variable domain (remainder filled in from reference TRBV30 and TRBJ1-5): SQTIHQWPATLVQPVGSPLSLECTVEGTSNPNLYWYRQAAGRGLQLLFYSVGIGQISSEVPQNLSASRPQDRQFILSSKKLLLSDSGFYLCAWSVSKPGQGGQPQHFGDGTRLSIL.

With regard to this clonotype: A read error may be the cause here, since a much bigger clone is one base away. V gene TRBV12-3 or TRBV12-4 combines with J gene TRBJ1-2; no definite D call. The V gene lost 4 bases and the J gene lost 2 bases, with 2 bases spanning the gap. The CDR3 extends over 11 amino acids. CDR3 region: CASSWNYGYTF. The CDR3 DNA is TGTGCCAGCAGTTGGAACTATGGCTACACCTTC.

V gene TRBV27 combines with J gene TRBJ2-7, with 7 nucleotides matching TRBD2. The J segment lost 0 bases and the V segment lost 2 bases, leaving 4 bases of the junction unmatched. The CDR3 consists of 15 residues. Per germline, CDR1 MNHEY and CDR2 SMNVEV (reference sequence). The DNA for the CDR3 is TGTGCCAGCAGTTTAAGGACTAGTCTCTCCTACGAGCAGTACTTC. Translation gives CASSLRTSLSYEQYF.

This clonotype came up a few times. The gene calls are TRBV9 and TRBJ1-1, with 8 bases identical to TRBD1. This CDR3 has 14 amino acids. CDR1 and CDR2 from the germline V gene are SGDLS and YYNGEE. V trimming: 0 bases; J trimming: 5 bases; junction bases outside the gene matches: 3. As DNA, the CDR3 is TGTGCCAGCAGCGTAGTGTGGACAGGGACTGAAGCTTTCTTT. It translates to CASSVVWTGTEAFF.

The chain is built from TRBV6-1 and TRBJ2-1; no clear D. V was pared by 1 base and J by 4 bases, with 11 bases between. This CDR3 contains 15 residues. Germline V gene data show CDR1 as MNHNS and CDR2 as SASEGT. Here the CDR3 DNA reads TGTGCCAGCAGTGAAGGACGGCGATTATACAATGAGCAGTTCTTC. Residues: CASSEGRRLYNEQFF.

V gene TRBV7-2 combines with J gene TRBJ2-7, with TRBD1 matching over 8 bases. Losses at the gene ends were 2 bases for V and 2 bases for J; bases not matched to a gene: 8. CDR1 SGHTA and CDR2 FQGNSA come from the germline V gene. The CDR3 runs 16 residues. CDR3 bases: TGTGCCAGCAGCTTATTGGCGGACAGGGCCCCCTACGAGCAGTACTTC. This encodes CASSLLADRAPYEQYF.

V is TRBV7-8 and J is TRBJ2-3; D possibly corresponds to TRBD1 (5 bases). Germline assignment: CDR1 SGHVS and CDR2 FQNEAQ. The ends were cut back, 2 bases at V and 1 base at J, with 13 bases in the middle. The CDR3 is 16 residues long. In nucleotides, the CDR3 is TGTGCCAGCAGCTTAAAGGACACCTTGCGCACAGATACGCAGTATTTT. Translation gives CASSLKDTLRTDTQYF.

The sample holds a few counts of this clonotype. V and J are TRBV29-1 and TRBJ2-7; 9 nucleotides align to TRBD2. J gave up 0 bases and V 5 bases, and 2 bases lay outside the gene matches. CDR1 SQVTM and CDR2 ANQGSEA come from the germline V gene. The CDR3 spans 13 residues. The CDR3 is CSVFSGSSYEQYF. DNA of the CDR3: TGCAGCGTTTTTAGCGGGAGCTCCTACGAGCAGTACTTC.

In this sample, this clonotype turned up once. The V gene is TRBV20-1, the J gene TRBJ1-1, with D unclear. Germline V gene lookup returns CDR1 DFQATT and CDR2 SNEGSKA (reference sequence). V was clipped by 3 bases and J by 7 bases, with 12 bases between them. The CDR3 has 12 amino acids. The CDR3 sequence: CSASAPIGEAFF. In nucleotides, the CDR3 is TGCAGTGCTAGTGCCCCAATCGGTGAAGCTTTCTTT.

The V call is TRBV7-2, the J call TRBJ1-5, with unresolved D. The ends were cut back, 5 bases at V and 7 bases at J, with 15 bases in the middle. The germline V gene encodes CDR1 SGHTA and CDR2 FQGNSA. CDR3 size: 14 residues. The CDR3 loop reads CASSVGLDSQPQHF. The CDR3 DNA is TGTGCCAGCAGCGTAGGCTTGGATTCCCAGCCCCAGCATTTT.

This clonotype was counted a few times. V and J are TRBV29-1 and TRBJ1-2, with TRBD1 matching over 7 bases. The trim removed 0 bases at V and 8 bases at J, leaving 6 bases unmatched. The germline V gene encodes CDR1 SQVTM and CDR2 ANQGSEA. The CDR3 totals 13 residues. The CDR3 sequence is CSVEDNRGRGYTF. The CDR3, as DNA: TGCAGCGTTGAAGATAACAGGGGCCGGGGCTACACCTTC.

This clonotype showed up just a few times. The genes are TRBV4-1 and TRBJ1-1, with D perhaps matching TRBD1 (5 bases). The V end was cut by 1 base, the J end by 0 bases, with 9 bases between. CDR3 length equals 15 residues. CDR1 and CDR2 (germline): MGHRA, YSYEKL. CDR3 region: CASSQGRGMNTEAFF. The CDR3 DNA is TGCGCCAGCAGCCAAGGGAGGGGAATGAACACTGAAGCTTTCTTT.

The chain has TRBV3-1 and TRBJ2-1; 10 positions match TRBD2. This CDR3 has 16 amino acids. V dropped 6 bases and J dropped 1; count of bases not matched to a gene: 6. The germline V gene has CDR1 LGHDT and CDR2 YNNKEL (reference sequence). The CDR3 protein is CASRRTSGRSYNEQFF. Written as DNA, the CDR3 is TGTGCCAGCAGACGGACTAGCGGCCGGTCCTACAATGAGCAGTTCTTC.

This chain joins TRBV7-2 and TRBJ2-5, with TRBD2 identical over 10 bases. From germline, CDR1 is SGHTA and CDR2 FQGNSA. V dropped 5 bases and J dropped 11; count of bases not matched to a gene: 14. CDR3 length: 15 residues. The CDR3 spells CASSDSGGPSYGQYF. In nucleotides, the CDR3 is TGTGCCAGCAGCGATAGCGGGGGGCCCTCCTACGGGCAGTACTTC.

This clonotype was seen only a few times. The chain uses TRBV24-1 and TRBJ2-3; D is undetermined. This CDR3 region has 13 residues. Looked up from germline, CDR1 is KGHDR and CDR2 is SFDVKD. V was cut by 4 bases and J by 0 bases, with 4 bases left in between. CDR3 DNA: TGTGCCACCAGTGAGGTTAGCACAGATACGCAGTATTTT. Amino acids: CATSEVSTDTQYF.

This clonotype was seen a handful of times. This chain links TRBV7-8 with TRBJ2-5, with 8 nucleotides matching TRBD1. The CDR3 has 16 amino acids. With 1 base clipped from V and 2 bases from J, the junction kept 6 bases outside the gene matches. Germline CDR1 reads SGHVS; CDR2 reads FQNEAQ. This CDR3 is CASSLVHRGKQETQYF. The CDR3 bases are TGTGCCAGCAGCTTAGTTCACAGGGGGAAACAAGAGACCCAGTACTTC.

In regard to this clonotype: One base away lies a much larger clone, so this may be a sequencing read error. The J gene is TRBJ2-7, the V gene TRBV5-5; 8 positions match TRBD1. The CDR3 extends over 15 amino acids. Unmatched junction bases numbered 9, after V lost 5 bases and J lost 2 bases. In germline, CDR1 is SGHKS, CDR2 YYEKEE (reference sequence). The DNA of the CDR3 is TGTGCCAGCAGGAGGAGGGACAGGATTACCTACGAGCAGTACTTC. It codes for CASRRRDRITYEQYF.

The chain recombines TRBV28 with TRBJ2-5; 7 bases are shared with TRBD2. The CDR3 consists of 21 residues. Germline V gene sequence: CDR1 MDHEN, CDR2 SYDVKM. Trimming removed 3 bases from V and 0 bases from J; junction bases left unmatched: 22. The CDR3 region has the DNA TGTGCCAGCAGTTTCATGGGAGTTGGGCTAGCGGCCAACCCGTACCAAGAGACCCAGTACTTC. Protein sequence: CASSFMGVGLAANPYQETQYF.

Ten or more counts support this clonotype. The V call is TRBV13, the J call TRBJ1-6; no clear D. The length of the CDR3 is 12 residues. CDR1 and CDR2 (germline): PRHDT, FYEKMQ (reference sequence). Trimming left V 3 bases short and J 7 bases short, with 4 bases between. As DNA, the CDR3 is TGTGCCAGCAGCTTGGTGAATTCACCCCTCCACTTT. It specifies CASSLVNSPLHF.

The chain carries TRBV5-6 and TRBJ1-1; 10 bases align to TRBD1. The CDR3 loop spans 18 amino acids. The germline V gene encodes CDR1 SGHDT and CDR2 YYEEEE. Losses at the gene ends were 4 bases for V and 7 bases for J; bases not matched to a gene: 19. CDR3 loop: CASSHRRAGQGTRYEAFF. As DNA, the CDR3 is TGTGCCAGCAGCCACCGCAGGGCGGGACAGGGGACCCGTTATGAAGCTTTCTTT. Full variable domain (missing parts from reference TRBV5-6 and TRBJ1-1): DAGVTQSPTHLIKTRGQQVTLRCSPKSGHDTVSWYQQALGQGPQFIFQYYEEEERQRGNFPDRFSGHQFPNYSSELNVNALLLGDSALYLCASSHRRAGQGTRYEAFFGQGTRLTVV.

This clonotype has just a few counts. The J gene is TRBJ2-1, the V gene TRBV20-1; TRBD2 might be the D (6 bases). Germline assignment: CDR1 DFQATT and CDR2 SNEGSKA (reference sequence). Trimming took off 5 bases at V and 7 bases at J, with 21 bases between the two ends. CDR3 length: 15 amino acids. The CDR3 DNA follows: TGCAGTGCTCCCGACGGGGGAGTTTCTCGGAATGAGCAGTTCTTC. It translates to CSAPDGGVSRNEQFF.

The V call is TRBV28, the J call TRBJ2-1; D gene unclear. This CDR3 has 11 residues. The germline V and J ends were trimmed by 7 bases and 9 bases, with 10 bases remaining between them. The germline V gene has CDR1 MDHEN and CDR2 SYDVKM. This chain's CDR3 is CASISVGEQFF. The CDR3 coding sequence is TGTGCCAGCATATCAGTCGGTGAGCAGTTCTTC.

A few counts support this clonotype. V gene TRBV12-3 or TRBV12-4 combines with J gene TRBJ1-1; the match to TRBD1 covers 8 bases. The V segment lost 6 bases and the J segment 5 bases; nucleotides outside the gene matches: 20. This CDR3 is 18 amino acids long. CDR3 residues: CASSPGRRFGQGYTEAFF. As DNA, the CDR3 is TGTGCCAGCAGCCCTGGCAGGCGATTTGGACAGGGATATACTGAAGCTTTCTTT.

This chain joins TRBV7-2 and TRBJ2-7; 14 bases align to TRBD2. The CDR3 totals 15 residues. Germline V lookup: CDR1 SGHTA, CDR2 FQGNSA. V gave up 5 bases and J gave up 4 bases; unmatched junction bases: 4. The CDR3 region has the DNA TGTGCCAGCAGCGGTGGGACTAGCGGGGGATACGAGCAGTACTTC. Protein sequence: CASSGGTSGGYEQYF.